A single sample gave rise to the 31 T cell receptor beta chains below, sequenced in a study of CD8+ T cells in alopecia areata. Treatment in this sample: oral pan-JAK inhibitor, 5-10 mg twice daily. RNA extraction and reverse transcription yielded cDNA as sequencing template. Clones were read by immunoSEQ multiplex PCR, and TCRdb kept only the in-frame ones, dropping some. The sample has roughly 200,000 clones; roughly 53% are singletons. The starting material was CD8+ T cells sorted from blood, obtained at week 24, from a patient treated with tofacitinib. The receptors originated from a human donor with alopecia areata.

The chain recombines TRBV11-3 with TRBJ2-6; perhaps TRBD1 as D (6 bases). With 5 bases removed from V and 2 bases from J, the gap between germline ends came to 10 bases. This CDR3 spans 15 amino acids. Germline CDR1 reads SGHNT; CDR2 reads YENEEA. The CDR3 region is CASSNTGPGANVLTF. As DNA, the CDR3 is TGTGCCAGCAGCAACACAGGGCCTGGGGCCAACGTCCTGACTTTC. Complete variable domain (other parts from reference TRBV11-3 and TRBJ2-6): EAGVVQSPRYKIIEKKQPVAFWCNPISGHNTLYWYLQNLGQGPELLIRYENEEAVDDSQLPKDRFSAERLKGVDSTLKIQPAELGDSAVYLCASSNTGPGANVLTFGAGSRLTVL.

This clone showed up just a few times. The chain joins TRBV29-1 to TRBJ1-1; D is perhaps TRBD1 (5 bases). The CDR3 is 12 residues long. Trimming left V 5 bases short and J 0 bases short, with 7 bases between. Germline V lookup: CDR1 SQVTM, CDR2 ANQGSEA. CDR3 in amino acids: CSVCRVNTEAFF. CDR3 nucleotides: TGCAGCGTTTGCAGGGTGAACACTGAAGCTTTCTTT. Full variable domain (outside the CDR3, taken from reference TRBV29-1 and TRBJ1-1): SAVISQKPSRDICQRGTSLTIQCQVDSQVTMMFWYRQQPGQSLTLIATANQGSEATYESGFVIDKFPISRPNLTFSTLTVSNMSPEDSSIYLCSVCRVNTEAFFGQGTRLTVV.

The chain recombines TRBV30 with TRBJ1-2, with D uncertain. Trimming removed 7 bases from V and 5 bases from J, with 20 bases in between. This CDR3 region has 14 residues. Germline values: CDR1 GTSNPN, CDR2 SVGIG (reference sequence). In nucleotides, the CDR3 is TGTGCCTACACATATCCGGGCCCGGGTTATGGCTACACCTTC. This translates into CAYTYPGPGYGYTF.

This clone was picked up a small number of times. V usage is TRBV5-6 and J usage is TRBJ2-1; 10 nucleotides align to TRBD1. This CDR3 spans 13 amino acids. The germline CDR1 and CDR2 sequences are SGHDT and YYEEEE. Losses at the gene ends were 0 bases for V and 12 bases for J; bases not matched to a gene: 3. The CDR3 protein is CASSLGTGGGQFF. The CDR3 DNA reads TGTGCCAGCAGCTTGGGGACAGGGGGTGGGCAGTTCTTC.

The chain uses TRBV5-1 and TRBJ2-3; D call uncertain. This CDR3 has 11 residues. V dropped 4 bases and J dropped 5 bases, with 5 bases sitting between them. CDR1 is SGHRS and CDR2 is YFSETQ in the germline V gene. CDR3 coding DNA: TGCGCCAGCAGCGTGGGAGATACGCAGTATTTT. This encodes CASSVGDTQYF.

This clone was seen a handful of times. V and J are TRBV5-1 and TRBJ1-2, with 7 positions matching TRBD1. Germline V gene sequence: CDR1 SGHRS, CDR2 YFSETQ. This CDR3 region has 18 residues. V was clipped by 2 bases and J by 4 bases; unmatched bases: 17. CDR3 sequence (DNA): TGCGCCAGCAGCTTAAACCGGGACAGCCGTCCTCTAGGCTATGGCTACACCTTC. This encodes CASSLNRDSRPLGYGYTF.

This clone has more than one count but fewer than ten. The chain has TRBV29-1 and TRBJ2-4, with D possibly being TRBD1 or TRBD2 (5 bases each). Looked up from germline, CDR1 is SQVTM and CDR2 is ANQGSEA. The CDR3 extends over 12 amino acids. Deletions cut 7 bases from V and 8 bases from J, with 15 bases between. CDR3 in DNA: TGCAGCGCCCGGGACCAGACGGACATTCAGTACTTC. Amino acids: CSARDQTDIQYF.

The V gene is TRBV14, the J gene TRBJ1-2; no definite D call. V was clipped by 0 bases and J by 7 bases, with 6 bases between them. CDR1 and CDR2 from the germline V gene are SGHDN and FVKESK. The CDR3 has 12 amino acids. For the CDR3, the DNA is TGTGCCAGCAGCCAAGAGCCGGTTGGCTACACCTTC. Translating it yields CASSQEPVGYTF.

This chain links TRBV25-1 with TRBJ2-7; D perhaps matches TRBD2 (6 bases). The CDR3 spans 13 residues. From germline, CDR1 is MGHDK and CDR2 SYGVNS. The V gene lost 1 base and the J gene lost 4 bases, with 8 bases spanning the gap. The CDR3 region is CASSEWGVYEQYF. CDR3 sequence (DNA): TGTGCCAGCAGTGAATGGGGGGTATACGAGCAGTACTTC.

The DNA for the CDR3 is TGTGCTAGTGGTTTGGCACAGGGGGGAACTGAAGCTTTCTTT. The encoded protein is CASGLAQGGTEAFF. V and J are TRBV12-5 and TRBJ1-1; 8 bases are shared with TRBD1. Germline V gives CDR1 LGHNT, CDR2 FRNRAP. Germline trimming cut 1 base from V and 5 bases from J; bases unmatched to any gene: 3. This CDR3 region has 14 residues. Together with reference TRBV12-5 and TRBJ1-1, the CDR3 gives the full variable domain: DARVTQTPRHKVTEMGQEVTMRCQPILGHNTVFWYRQTMMQGLELLAYFRNRAPLDDSGMPKDRFSAEMPDATLATLKIQPSEPRDSAVYFCASGLAQGGTEAFFGQGTRLTVV.

J is TRBJ2-5 and V is TRBV5-4; D gene unclear. The CDR3 is 15 residues long. Trimming took off 0 bases at V and 5 bases at J, with 14 bases between the two ends. Germline CDR1 and CDR2: SGHNT and YYREEE (reference sequence). The CDR3 DNA reads as TGTGCCAGCAGCTTGGCCCCGGATCGGTGGGAGACCCAGTACTTC. Protein sequence: CASSLAPDRWETQYF.

Only a few counts were recorded for this clone. The V and J genes are TRBV13 and TRBJ1-4; D gene uncertain. Looked up from germline, CDR1 is PRHDT and CDR2 is FYEKMQ (reference sequence). V was trimmed by 6 bases and J by 1 base, leaving 9 bases between them. The CDR3 sequence is 14 residues long. The CDR3 DNA sequence: TGTGCCAGCAGAAGCGGAGGAACTAATGAAAAACTGTTTTTT. This codes for CASRSGGTNEKLFF.

V gene TRBV4-1 combines with J gene TRBJ2-7; D could derive from TRBD1 or TRBD2 (5 bases each). V lost 4 bases, J lost 3 bases, and 10 bases lay in between. There are 13 residues in the CDR3. Germline V gives CDR1 MGHRA, CDR2 YSYEKL. CDR3 bases: TGCGCCAGCAGCCTGAAGGGGAGCTACGAGCAGTACTTC. Protein: CASSLKGSYEQYF.

The J gene is TRBJ1-5, the V gene TRBV30; 8 nucleotides agree with TRBD1. CDR1 is GTSNPN and CDR2 is SVGIG in the germline V gene (reference sequence). This CDR3 spans 13 amino acids. The ends lost 8 bases at V and 2 bases at J; junction bases unmatched: 5. CDR3 sequence reads: CAIDRGGNQPQHF. The DNA of the CDR3 is TGTGCCATAGACAGGGGAGGCAATCAGCCCCAGCATTTT.

This chain connects TRBV30 to TRBJ1-2, with D perhaps TRBD1 (6 bases). This CDR3 is 11 amino acids long. Germline CDR1 is GTSNPN and CDR2 is SVGIG (reference sequence). V lost 3 bases and J lost 8, with 10 bases in between. CDR3 region: CAWSGGSGYTF. DNA of the CDR3: TGTGCCTGGAGCGGGGGCTCCGGCTACACCTTC.

The rearrangement joins TRBV30 to TRBJ1-2; tentatively, D is TRBD1 (5 bases). The CDR3 contains 13 residues. CDR1 GTSNPN and CDR2 SVGIG come from the germline V gene (reference sequence). V was trimmed by 3 bases and J by 4 bases, leaving 12 bases between them. The CDR3 DNA sequence: TGTGCCTGGAGGGCCGGGACGGCCTATGGCTACACCTTC. It encodes CAWRAGTAYGYTF.

CDR3 bases: TGTGCCAGCTACAGGGTCCTAAACACTGAAGCTTTCTTT. Its translation is CASYRVLNTEAFF. The chain joins TRBV13 to TRBJ1-1; perhaps TRBD1 as D (6 bases). Trimming left V 8 bases short and J 2 bases short, with 12 bases between. Per the germline V gene, CDR1 is PRHDT and CDR2 is FYEKMQ (reference sequence). The CDR3 is 13 amino acids.

The genes are TRBV11-2 and TRBJ2-7; D remains ambiguous. Germline CDR1 reads SGHAT; CDR2 reads FQNNGV. CDR3 length equals 12 residues. V shed 8 bases and J shed 0 bases, with 8 bases lying between them. The CDR3 DNA sequence: TGTGCCAGCGGGGTCAGCTCCTACGAGCAGTACTTC. This sequence encodes CASGVSSYEQYF.

The CDR3 sequence is CSLGAADGDRSDYEQYF. CDR3 sequence (DNA): TGCAGCTTGGGGGCGGCGGACGGGGACAGGAGTGACTACGAGCAGTACTTC. The chain is built from TRBV29-1 and TRBJ2-7; 8 bases line up with TRBD1. Losses at the gene ends were 8 bases for V and 3 bases for J; bases not matched to a gene: 21. Germline-derived CDR1 and CDR2 are SQVTM and ANQGSEA. The CDR3 is 17 amino acids.

The rearrangement uses TRBV5-1 and TRBJ2-3; 8 bases map to TRBD2. From germline, CDR1 is SGHRS and CDR2 YFSETQ. This CDR3 is built from 16 residues. Trimming at V came to 6 bases and at J to 2 bases, leaving 11 bases not matched to a gene. The CDR3 nucleotides are TGCGCCAGCACTACTGAGCGGGGGCCGGCCACAGATACGCAGTATTTT. As protein: CASTTERGPATDTQYF.

V and J are TRBV29-1 and TRBJ2-7, with 12 bases lining up with TRBD2. The ends lost 7 bases at V and 4 bases at J; junction bases unmatched: 5. Germline loops: CDR1 SQVTM, CDR2 ANQGSEA. This CDR3 region has 13 residues. The CDR3 here is CSARLAGAYEQYF. CDR3 DNA: TGCAGCGCCCGACTAGCGGGGGCGTACGAGCAGTACTTC.

The chain has TRBV29-1 and TRBJ1-2; D not certain. This CDR3 is built from 12 residues. In germline, CDR1 is SQVTM, CDR2 ANQGSEA. V dropped 7 bases and J dropped 2 bases, with 11 bases sitting between them. CDR3: CSASQGNYGYTF. The CDR3, as DNA: TGCAGCGCCTCGCAAGGGAACTATGGCTACACCTTC. Full variable domain (outside the CDR3, taken from reference TRBV29-1 and TRBJ1-2): SAVISQKPSRDICQRGTSLTIQCQVDSQVTMMFWYRQQPGQSLTLIATANQGSEATYESGFVIDKFPISRPNLTFSTLTVSNMSPEDSSIYLCSASQGNYGYTFGSGTRLTVV.

This chain joins TRBV2 and TRBJ1-2; 9 bases align to TRBD1. Looked up from germline, CDR1 is SNHLY and CDR2 is FYNNEI. V was clipped by 6 bases and J by 5 bases; unmatched bases: 7. This CDR3 region has 14 residues. This CDR3 is CASRGDRDEYGYTF. CDR3 DNA sequence: TGTGCCAGCAGGGGGGACAGGGACGAGTATGGCTACACCTTC. Combining the CDR3 with reference TRBV2 and TRBJ1-2 gives the whole variable domain EPEVTQTPSHQVTQMGQEVILRCVPISNHLYFYWYRQILGQKVEFLVSFYNNEISEKSEIFDDQFSVERPDGSNFTLKIRSTKLEDSAMYFCASRGDRDEYGYTFGSGTRLTVV.

This clone has more than one count but fewer than ten. The gene calls are TRBV14 and TRBJ1-2; TRBD1 might be the D (6 bases). Germline V lookup: CDR1 SGHDN, CDR2 FVKESK. This CDR3 has 14 residues. V was pared by 4 bases and J by 5 bases, with 14 bases between. The CDR3 protein is CASSPWRQVYGYTF. The DNA for the CDR3 is TGTGCCAGCAGCCCCTGGAGACAGGTTTATGGCTACACCTTC.

J is TRBJ1-3 and V is TRBV6-5; D not resolved. The CDR3 sequence is 12 residues long. From germline, CDR1 is MNHEY and CDR2 SVGAGI. Trimming shortened V by 6 bases and J by 3 bases, and 6 bases separated the two germline ends. This CDR3 reads CASRSIGNTIYF. The CDR3 DNA follows: TGTGCCAGCAGGAGTATTGGAAACACCATATATTTT.

The chain links TRBV13 to TRBJ1-5; possibly TRBD1 for D (6 bases). CDR1 and CDR2 from the germline V gene are PRHDT and FYEKMQ (reference sequence). The CDR3 has 14 amino acids. Trimming removed 5 bases at V and 10 bases at J, with 18 bases between. The CDR3 region is CASSTGQRGGPQHF. The DNA of the CDR3 is TGTGCCAGCAGCACCGGACAGAGAGGGGGTCCCCAGCATTTT.

The chain recombines TRBV25-1 with TRBJ1-1, with D possibly matching TRBD1 (5 bases). Germline V gene lookup returns CDR1 MGHDK and CDR2 SYGVNS. V gave up 2 bases and J gave up 0 bases, with 10 bases separating them. The CDR3 is 15 residues long. CDR3 in DNA: TGTGCCAGCAGTGAAGGGACGGGTATGAACACTGAAGCTTTCTTT. This gives the protein CASSEGTGMNTEAFF.

The V call is TRBV30, the J call TRBJ1-1; TRBD1 aligns across 9 bases. The CDR3 has 15 residues. Germline CDR1 and CDR2: GTSNPN and SVGIG (reference sequence). V dropped 0 bases and J dropped 3; count of bases not matched to a gene: 5. In nucleotides, the CDR3 is TGTGCCTGGAGTGTTCCGGGACAGGGTTACACTGAAGCTTTCTTT. Protein product: CAWSVPGQGYTEAFF.

This clone was seen a few times. CDR3 residues: CASSPSWTTDTQYF. The CDR3 nucleotides are TGCGCCAGCAGTCCGTCCTGGACCACAGATACGCAGTATTTT. The chain couples TRBV23-1 to TRBJ2-3; D uncertain. TRBV23-1 is noted as an ORF with a role that remains uncertain. CDR3 size: 14 residues. Trimming cost V 4 bases and J 2 bases, with 10 bases left between them.

V gene TRBV6-5 combines with J gene TRBJ1-5, with no clear D. There are 13 residues in the CDR3. V gave up 4 bases and J gave up 2 bases, with 6 bases separating them. Germline V gene data show CDR1 as MNHEY and CDR2 as SVGAGI. The DNA for the CDR3 is TGTGCCAGCAGTTGGAAGGGCAATCAGCCCCAGCATTTT. Its protein is CASSWKGNQPQHF.

V and J are TRBV7-9 and TRBJ2-7; 9 nucleotides agree with TRBD1. The germline V gene has CDR1 SEHNR and CDR2 FQNEAQ (reference sequence). J was trimmed by 3 bases and V by 4 bases; bases with no gene match: 7. The CDR3 is 15 residues long. This chain's CDR3 is CASSSSGTGLYEQYF. The CDR3 DNA is TGTGCCAGCAGCTCATCCGGGACAGGGCTCTACGAGCAGTACTTC.